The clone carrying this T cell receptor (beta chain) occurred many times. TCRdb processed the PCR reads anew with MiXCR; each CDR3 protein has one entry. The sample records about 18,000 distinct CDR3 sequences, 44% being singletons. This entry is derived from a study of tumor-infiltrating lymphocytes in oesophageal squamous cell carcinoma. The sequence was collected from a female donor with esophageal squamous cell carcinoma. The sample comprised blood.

This chain's CDR3 is CASSFQVNNEQYF. CDR3 nucleotides: TGTGCCAGCAGTTTTCAAGTAAACAATGAGCAGTACTTC. The V gene is TRBV28, the J gene TRBJ2-7; no clear D. The ends were cut back, 3 bases at V and 7 bases at J, with 13 bases in the middle. Germline assignment: CDR1 MDHEN and CDR2 SYDVKM. There are 13 residues in the CDR3. Full variable domain (outside the CDR3, taken from reference TRBV28 and TRBJ2-7): DVKVTQSSRYLVKRTGEKVFLECVQDMDHENMFWYRQDPGLGLRLIYFSYDVKMKEKGDIPEGYSVSREKKERFSLILESASTNQTSMYLCASSFQVNNEQYFGPGTRLTVT.